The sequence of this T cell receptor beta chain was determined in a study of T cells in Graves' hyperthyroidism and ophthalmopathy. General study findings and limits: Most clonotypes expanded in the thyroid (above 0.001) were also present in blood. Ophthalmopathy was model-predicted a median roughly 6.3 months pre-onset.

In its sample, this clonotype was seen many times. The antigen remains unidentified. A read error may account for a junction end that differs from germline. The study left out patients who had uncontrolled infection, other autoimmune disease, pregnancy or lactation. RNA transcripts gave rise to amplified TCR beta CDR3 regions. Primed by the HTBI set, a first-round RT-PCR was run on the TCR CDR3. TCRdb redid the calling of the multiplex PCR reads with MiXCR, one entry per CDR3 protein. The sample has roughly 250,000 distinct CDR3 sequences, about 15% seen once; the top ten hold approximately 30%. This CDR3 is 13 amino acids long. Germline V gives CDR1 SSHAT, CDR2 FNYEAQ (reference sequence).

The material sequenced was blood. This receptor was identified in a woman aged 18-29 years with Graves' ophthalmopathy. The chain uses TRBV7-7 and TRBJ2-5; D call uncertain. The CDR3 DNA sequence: TGTGCTAGCAGCTTAGACTCTACAGAGACCCAGTACTTC. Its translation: CASSLDSTETQYF. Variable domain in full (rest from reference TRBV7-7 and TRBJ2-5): GAGVSQSPRYKVTKRGQDVTLRCDPISSHATLYWYQQALGQGPEFLTYFNYEAQPDKSGLPSDRFSAERPEGSISTLTIQRTEQRDSAMYRCASSLDSTETQYFGPGTRLLVL.